This T cell receptor (beta chain) was recorded in a study of early T cells in non-severe SARS-CoV-2 infection. Study information: The sequenced material was bulk RNA from unsorted whole blood, and its chains were unpaired. Findings and limits, study-wide: The VDJdb matching leaned toward anti-spike CD8 responses and overlooked private and CD4 specificities.

This clonotype was seen at least ten times. The antigen is unknown. Molecules of cDNA were individually given unique molecular identifiers that were attached to them. TCRdb reanalysed the 5' RACE reads using MiXCR and keeps one entry per CDR3 protein. Of under 55,000 distinct CDR3 sequences listed, under 14% were seen once; the top ten hold 21%. The CDR3 consists of 17 residues. Between the trimmed V and J ends, which lost 0 bases and 3 bases, there was a span of 14 bases. Germline lookup yields CDR1 SGHVS and CDR2 FQNEAQ. The TCR originated in an adult who was a healthcare worker with PCR-confirmed SARS-CoV-2 infection or an uninfected control (not recorded which). Material: whole blood. The chain links TRBV7-8 to TRBJ2-2; the D gene is possibly TRBD2 (5 bases). Here the CDR3 DNA reads TGTGCCAGCAGCTTAGCTCTCCAGCGGAGCTACACCGGGGAGCTGTTTTTT. Its protein is CASSLALQRSYTGELFF.